Listed here are 5 T cell receptor beta chains from one sample, sequenced in a study of blood T cell repertoires in COVID-19. The method was immunoSEQ multiplex PCR; TCRdb's version includes in-frame clones alone and lacks a portion of them. The sample lists 200,000 to 300,000 clones; about 87% were seen once. Sequenced sample: PBMCs or T cells enriched from blood (not recorded which). These receptors all come from a woman aged 35 to 49 with acute COVID-19.

V usage is TRBV10-3 and J usage is TRBJ2-7; possible D gene TRBD1, 5 bases. Germline CDR1 is ENHRY and CDR2 is SYGVKD. The V gene lost 6 bases and the J gene lost 2 bases, with 8 bases spanning the gap. There are 12 residues in the CDR3. The CDR3 is CAIRQDTYEQYF. CDR3 nucleotide sequence: TGTGCCATCAGACAGGATACCTACGAGCAGTACTTC.

This rearrangement joins TRBV15 to TRBJ1-6; D call uncertain. Trimming left V 3 bases short and J 9 bases short, with 12 bases between. The CDR3 runs 14 residues. Germline CDR1 is LNHNV and CDR2 is YYDKDF (reference sequence). The DNA for the CDR3 is TGTGCCACCAGCAGTGCCGGGAGGAGTTCACCCCTCCACTTT. Translation: CATSSAGRSSPLHF.

The rearrangement joins TRBV10-3 to TRBJ2-1, with a possible D match to TRBD2 (5 bases). The V end was cut by 3 bases, the J end by 13 bases, with 16 bases between. There are 13 residues in the CDR3. Germline CDR1 ENHRY, CDR2 SYGVKD. CDR3 protein: CAISEGTGNIQFF. CDR3 DNA sequence: TGTGCCATCAGTGAAGGAACGGGAAACATACAGTTCTTC.

The chain couples TRBV13 to TRBJ1-4; TRBD1 is a possible D gene (6 bases). With 5 bases removed from V and 3 bases from J, the gap between germline ends came to 25 bases. Per germline, CDR1 PRHDT and CDR2 FYEKMQ (reference sequence). This CDR3 comprises 19 residues. The CDR3 DNA sequence: TGTGCCAGCAGCCACCGGGACATAGGATTCGGCCGGCCTAATGAAAAACTGTTTTTT. It specifies CASSHRDIGFGRPNEKLFF. Variable domain in full (rest from reference TRBV13 and TRBJ1-4): AAGVIQSPRHLIKEKRETATLKCYPIPRHDTVYWYQQGPGQDPQFLISFYEKMQSDKGSIPDRFSAQQFSDYHSELNMSSLELGDSALYFCASSHRDIGFGRPNEKLFFGSGTQLSVL.

This rearrangement joins TRBV16 to TRBJ1-6; weak D call: TRBD1 (5 bases). The CDR3 has 13 residues. Between the trimmed V and J ends, which lost 2 bases and 8 bases, there was a span of 7 bases. Germline loops: CDR1 KGHSY, CDR2 FQNENV. The CDR3 DNA is TGTGCCAGCAGCCAACAGACAGATTCACCCCTCCACTTT. Translated: CASSQQTDSPLHF.